This paragraph reports one T cell receptor beta chain. The data stem from a study of shared clonotypes between healthy human individuals. In the study overall: Donors were a couple of women and three men aged 18 to 49.

Between the trimmed V and J ends, which lost 6 bases and 1 base, there was a span of 9 bases. In germline, CDR1 is SEHNR, CDR2 FQNEAQ (reference sequence). This CDR3 contains 13 residues. Repertoires were generated with immunoSEQ multiplex PCR, while TCRdb's copy carries only in-frame clones and drops some. The data contain 2 million to 2.5 million clones, approximately 93% of them singletons. The TCR comes from a man in his late teens or twenties in good health. Some clones in this sample may be carry-over from other donors' samples. The specimen was naive CD4+ T cells from PBMCs. Sample subset: CD45RA+ positively selected. The J gene is TRBJ1-1, the V gene TRBV7-9; no reliable D call. This CDR3 reads CASRITPNTEAFF. The CDR3 bases are TGTGCCAGCAGGATAACTCCGAACACTGAAGCTTTCTTT.